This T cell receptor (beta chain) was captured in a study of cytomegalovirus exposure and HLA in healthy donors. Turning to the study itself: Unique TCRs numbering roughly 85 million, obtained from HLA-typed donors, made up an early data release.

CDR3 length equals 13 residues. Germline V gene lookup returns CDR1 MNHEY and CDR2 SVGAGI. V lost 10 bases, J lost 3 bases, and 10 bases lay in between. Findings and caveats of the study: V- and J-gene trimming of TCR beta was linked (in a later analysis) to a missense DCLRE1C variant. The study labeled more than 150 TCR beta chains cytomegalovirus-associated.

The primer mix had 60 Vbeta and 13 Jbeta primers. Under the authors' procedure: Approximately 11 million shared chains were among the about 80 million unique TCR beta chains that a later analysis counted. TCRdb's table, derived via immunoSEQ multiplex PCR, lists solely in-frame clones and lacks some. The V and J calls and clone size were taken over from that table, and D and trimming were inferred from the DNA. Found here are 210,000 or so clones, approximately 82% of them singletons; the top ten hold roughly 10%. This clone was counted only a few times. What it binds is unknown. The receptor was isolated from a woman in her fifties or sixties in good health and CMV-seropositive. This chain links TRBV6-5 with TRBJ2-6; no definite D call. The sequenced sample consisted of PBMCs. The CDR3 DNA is TGTGCCACGTGCAGGTTTGGGGCCAACGTCCTGACTTTC. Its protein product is CATCRFGANVLTF.